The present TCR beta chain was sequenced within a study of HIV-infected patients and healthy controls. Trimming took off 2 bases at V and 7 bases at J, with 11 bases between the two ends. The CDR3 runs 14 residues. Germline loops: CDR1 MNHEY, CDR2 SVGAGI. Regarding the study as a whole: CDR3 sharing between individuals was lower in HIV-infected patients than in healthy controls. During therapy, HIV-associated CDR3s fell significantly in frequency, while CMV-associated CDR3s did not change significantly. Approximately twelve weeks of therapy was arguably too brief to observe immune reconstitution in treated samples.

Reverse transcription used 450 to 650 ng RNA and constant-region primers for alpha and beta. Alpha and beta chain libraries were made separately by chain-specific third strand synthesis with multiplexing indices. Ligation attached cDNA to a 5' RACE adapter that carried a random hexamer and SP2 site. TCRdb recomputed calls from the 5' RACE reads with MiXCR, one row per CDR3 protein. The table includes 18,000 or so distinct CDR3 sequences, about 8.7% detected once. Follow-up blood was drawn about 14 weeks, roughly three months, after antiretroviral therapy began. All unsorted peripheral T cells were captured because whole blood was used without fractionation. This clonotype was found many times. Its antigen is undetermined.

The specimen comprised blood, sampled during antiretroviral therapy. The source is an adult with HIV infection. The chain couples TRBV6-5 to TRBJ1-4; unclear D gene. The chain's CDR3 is CASSYTAGGEKLFF. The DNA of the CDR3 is TGTGCCAGCAGTTACACAGCGGGAGGTGAAAAACTGTTTTTT.